This TCR beta chain originates from a study of T cells in Graves' hyperthyroidism and ophthalmopathy. CDR3 length: 15 amino acids. From germline, CDR1 is DFQATT and CDR2 SNEGSKA (reference sequence). The V gene end was trimmed by 6 bases and the J gene end by 5 bases; junction bases not matched to a gene: 8. Amplification yielded TCR beta CDR3 regions, with RNA transcripts as the source. The HTBI set primed first-round TCR CDR3 RT-PCR. TCRdb re-called the multiplex PCR reads with MiXCR, one entry per CDR3 protein. The sample lists tens of thousands of distinct CDR3 sequences; approximately 50% were seen once.

The origin of this receptor is a woman aged 45-60 years with Graves' hyperthyroidism. The rearrangement uses TRBV20-1 and TRBJ2-5; 14 bases agree with TRBD2. Specimen: peripheral blood or thyroid tissue (not recorded which). CDR3 residues: CSAVGTSGRLETQYF. DNA for the CDR3: TGCAGTGCAGTGGGGACTAGCGGGAGATTGGAGACCCAGTACTTC.